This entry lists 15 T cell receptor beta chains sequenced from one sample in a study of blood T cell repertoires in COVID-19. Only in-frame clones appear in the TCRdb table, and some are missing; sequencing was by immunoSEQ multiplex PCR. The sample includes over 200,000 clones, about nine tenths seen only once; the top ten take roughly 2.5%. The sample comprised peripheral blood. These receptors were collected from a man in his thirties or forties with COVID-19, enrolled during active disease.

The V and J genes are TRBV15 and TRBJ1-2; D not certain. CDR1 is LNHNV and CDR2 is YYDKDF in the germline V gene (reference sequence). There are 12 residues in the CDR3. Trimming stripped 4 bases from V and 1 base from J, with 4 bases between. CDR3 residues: CATSKHNYGYTF. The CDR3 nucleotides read TGTGCCACCAGCAAACATAACTATGGCTACACCTTC.

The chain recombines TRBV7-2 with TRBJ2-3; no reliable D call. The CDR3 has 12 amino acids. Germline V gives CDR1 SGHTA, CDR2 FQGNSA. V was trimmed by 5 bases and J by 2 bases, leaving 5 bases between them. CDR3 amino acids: CASSPYTDTQYF. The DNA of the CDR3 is TGTGCCAGCAGCCCCTACACAGATACGCAGTATTTT.

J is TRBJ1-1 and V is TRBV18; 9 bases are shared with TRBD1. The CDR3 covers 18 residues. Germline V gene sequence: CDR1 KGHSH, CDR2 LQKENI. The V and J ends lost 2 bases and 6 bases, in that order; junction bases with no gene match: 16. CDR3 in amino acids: CASSPSLNYRDRVSEAFF. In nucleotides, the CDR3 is TGTGCCAGCTCACCATCATTAAACTATCGGGACAGGGTTTCTGAAGCTTTCTTT.

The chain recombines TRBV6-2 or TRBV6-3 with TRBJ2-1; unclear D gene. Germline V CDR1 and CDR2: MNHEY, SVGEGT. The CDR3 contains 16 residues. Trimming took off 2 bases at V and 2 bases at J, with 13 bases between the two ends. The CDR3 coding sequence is TGTGCCAGCAGTTACATGGTCGGTAGCCCCTACAATGAGCAGTTCTTC. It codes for CASSYMVGSPYNEQFF.

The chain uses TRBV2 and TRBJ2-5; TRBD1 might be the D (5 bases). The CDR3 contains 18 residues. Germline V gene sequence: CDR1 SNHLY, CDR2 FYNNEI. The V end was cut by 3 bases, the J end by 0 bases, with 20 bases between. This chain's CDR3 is CASSDLISGPKDQETQYF. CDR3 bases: TGTGCCAGCAGTGACCTTATATCAGGGCCCAAGGACCAAGAGACCCAGTACTTC.

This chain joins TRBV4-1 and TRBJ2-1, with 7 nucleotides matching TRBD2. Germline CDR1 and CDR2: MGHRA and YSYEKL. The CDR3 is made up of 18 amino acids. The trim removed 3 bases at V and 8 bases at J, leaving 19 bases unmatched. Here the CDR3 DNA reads TGCGCCAGCAGCCATCTAGTCCCCCTGGCGGGAGCCAAATATGAGCAGTTCTTC. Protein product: CASSHLVPLAGAKYEQFF.

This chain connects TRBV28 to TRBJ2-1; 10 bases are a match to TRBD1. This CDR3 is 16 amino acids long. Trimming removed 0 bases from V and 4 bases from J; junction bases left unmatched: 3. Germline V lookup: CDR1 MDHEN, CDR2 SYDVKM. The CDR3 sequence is CASSLWTGGFYNEQFF. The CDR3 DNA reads TGTGCCAGCAGTTTATGGACAGGGGGCTTTTACAATGAGCAGTTCTTC.

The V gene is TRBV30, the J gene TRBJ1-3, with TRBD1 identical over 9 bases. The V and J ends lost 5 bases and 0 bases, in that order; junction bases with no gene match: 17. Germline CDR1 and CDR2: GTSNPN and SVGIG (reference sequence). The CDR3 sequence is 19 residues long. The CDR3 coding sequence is TGTGCCTGGGGAAGACTTAATCCAGAGACAGGGGGCTCTGGAAACACCATATATTTT. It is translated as CAWGRLNPETGGSGNTIYF.

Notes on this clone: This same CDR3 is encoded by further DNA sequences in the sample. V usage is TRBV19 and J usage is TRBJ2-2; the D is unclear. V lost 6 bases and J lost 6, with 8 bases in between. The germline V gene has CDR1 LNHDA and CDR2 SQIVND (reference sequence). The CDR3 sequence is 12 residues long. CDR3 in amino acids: CASSPTAGELFF. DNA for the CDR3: TGTGCCAGTAGCCCAACAGCCGGGGAGCTGTTTTTT. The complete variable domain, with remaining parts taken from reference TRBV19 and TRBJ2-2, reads DGGITQSPKYLFRKEGQNVTLSCEQNLNHDAMYWYRQDPGQGLRLIYYSQIVNDFQKGDIAEGYSVSREKKESFPLTVTSAQKNPTAFYLCASSPTAGELFFGEGSRLTVL.

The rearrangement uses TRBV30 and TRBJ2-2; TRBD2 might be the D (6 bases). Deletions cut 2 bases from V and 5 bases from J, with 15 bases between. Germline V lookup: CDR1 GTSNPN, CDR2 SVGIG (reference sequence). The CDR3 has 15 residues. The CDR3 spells CAWSLSGGVTGELFF. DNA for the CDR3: TGTGCCTGGAGTCTCTCAGGAGGGGTGACCGGGGAGCTGTTTTTT.

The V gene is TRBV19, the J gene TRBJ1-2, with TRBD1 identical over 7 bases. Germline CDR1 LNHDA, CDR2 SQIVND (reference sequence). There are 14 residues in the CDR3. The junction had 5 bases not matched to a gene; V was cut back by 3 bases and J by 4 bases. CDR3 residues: CASSMDRISYGYTF. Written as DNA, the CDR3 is TGTGCCAGTAGTATGGACAGGATTTCCTATGGCTACACCTTC.

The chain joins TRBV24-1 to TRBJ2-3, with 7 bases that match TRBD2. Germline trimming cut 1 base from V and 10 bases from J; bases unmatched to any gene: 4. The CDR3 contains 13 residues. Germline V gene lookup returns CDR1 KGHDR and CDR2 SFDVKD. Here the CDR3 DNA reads TGTGCCACCAGTGATTTTTGGGCGGGAGCGCAGTATTTT. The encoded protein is CATSDFWAGAQYF.

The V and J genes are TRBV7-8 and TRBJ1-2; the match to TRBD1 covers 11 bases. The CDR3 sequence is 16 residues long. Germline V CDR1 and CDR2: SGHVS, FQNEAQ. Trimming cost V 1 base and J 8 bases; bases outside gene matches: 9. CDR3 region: CASSLDLSGQGGGYTF. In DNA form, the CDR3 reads TGTGCCAGCAGCTTAGATTTGTCGGGACAGGGGGGCGGCTACACCTTC.

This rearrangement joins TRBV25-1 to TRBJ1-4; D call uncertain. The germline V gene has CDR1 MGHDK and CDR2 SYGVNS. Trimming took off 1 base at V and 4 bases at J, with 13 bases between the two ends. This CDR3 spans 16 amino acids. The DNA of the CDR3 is TGTGCCAGCAGTGAATGGGTCGGAGGGTATAATGAAAAACTGTTTTTT. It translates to CASSEWVGGYNEKLFF.

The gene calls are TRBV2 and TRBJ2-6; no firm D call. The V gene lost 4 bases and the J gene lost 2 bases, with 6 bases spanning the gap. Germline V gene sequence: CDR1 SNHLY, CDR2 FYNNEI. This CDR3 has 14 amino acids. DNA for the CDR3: TGTGCCAGCAGTGGCACGGCTGGGGCCAACGTCCTGACTTTC. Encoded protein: CASSGTAGANVLTF.